Detailed here is one TCR beta chain. Generated by immunoSEQ multiplex PCR, the TCRdb table keeps only in-frame clones and is missing some. The sample holds about 200,000 clones, around 86% seen once. This specimen comes from a study of blood T cell repertoires in COVID-19. About the study: Both acute and convalescent COVID-19 samples were obtained from the United States, Italy and Spain.

In Seattle, patients joined the study during active infection and were tracked longitudinally. This receptor was identified in a woman of 80 years or more with COVID-19, enrolled during active disease. The material sequenced was peripheral blood.

Here the CDR3 reads CASSETGDQPQHF. CDR3 DNA: TGTGCCAGCAGCGAGACAGGGGATCAGCCCCAGCATTTT. This chain uses TRBV7-9 with TRBJ1-5, with 8 bases identical to TRBD1. The length of the CDR3 is 13 residues. The V and J ends lost 5 bases and 5 bases, in that order; junction bases with no gene match: 2. Germline V gives CDR1 SEHNR, CDR2 FQNEAQ (reference sequence).